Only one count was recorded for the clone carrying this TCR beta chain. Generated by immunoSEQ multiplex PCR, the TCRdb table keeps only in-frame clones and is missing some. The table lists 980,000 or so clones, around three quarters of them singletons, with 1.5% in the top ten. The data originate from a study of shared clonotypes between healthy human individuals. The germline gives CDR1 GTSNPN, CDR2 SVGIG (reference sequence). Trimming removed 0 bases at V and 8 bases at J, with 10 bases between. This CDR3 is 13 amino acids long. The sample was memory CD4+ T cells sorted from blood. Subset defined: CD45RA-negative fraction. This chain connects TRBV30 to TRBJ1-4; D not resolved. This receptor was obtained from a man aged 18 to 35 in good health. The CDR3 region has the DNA TGTGCCTGGAGTGTTCTAAGAGGGGAAAAACTGTTTTTT. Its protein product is CAWSVLRGEKLFF.